Each of the 15 T cell receptor beta chains below was sequenced from the same sample in a study of cytomegalovirus exposure and HLA in healthy donors. Researchers ran the PCR with 60 Vbeta and 13 Jbeta primers. Here immunoSEQ multiplex PCR was the method, and the copy in TCRdb shows in-frame clones only, minus some. This repertoire shows 190,000 or so clones, 82% found once; its top ten account for roughly 0.098%. Sequencing was done on a sample of PBMCs. The receptors come from a boy aged 2 to 10 in good health and CMV-seronegative.

The chain couples TRBV5-1 to TRBJ2-3; 7 bases match TRBD2. The germline gives CDR1 SGHRS, CDR2 YFSETQ. V lost 3 bases and J lost 4; bases outside the gene matches: 8. This CDR3 is 15 amino acids long. The CDR3: CASSSEPGGADTQYF. CDR3 in DNA: TGCGCCAGCAGCTCTGAACCGGGGGGAGCAGATACGCAGTATTTT.

There are a few counts of this clone. J is TRBJ1-6 and V is TRBV6-5, with D maybe TRBD1 (6 bases). CDR1 and CDR2 from the germline V gene are MNHEY and SVGAGI. This CDR3 is built from 14 residues. V shed 8 bases and J shed 8 bases, with 16 bases lying between them. The CDR3 loop reads CASPLRDKDSPLHF. The DNA of the CDR3 is TGTGCCAGCCCGTTACGGGACAAAGATTCACCCCTCCACTTT.

CDR3: CASSASGEWRQPQHF. CDR3 nucleotides: TGTGCCAGCAGCGCCAGCGGGGAGTGGCGACAGCCCCAGCATTTT. This chain connects TRBV9 to TRBJ1-5; no firm D call. The length of the CDR3 is 15 residues. V was pared by 3 bases and J by 7 bases, with 17 bases between. Germline CDR1 reads SGDLS; CDR2 reads YYNGEE.

The chain joins TRBV10-3 to TRBJ1-2; the D is unclear. CDR1 and CDR2 from the germline V gene are ENHRY and SYGVKD. CDR3 length: 11 residues. Trimming stripped 6 bases from V and 2 bases from J, with 4 bases between. The CDR3 coding sequence is TGTGCCATCAGCCTAAACTATGGCTACACCTTC. Its translation is CAISLNYGYTF.

This chain connects TRBV5-4 to TRBJ2-5; TRBD2 matches at 11 bases. In germline, CDR1 is SGHNT, CDR2 YYREEE (reference sequence). This CDR3 has 13 residues. Here the CDR3 DNA reads TGTGCGGTTAGCGGGGGGGCCGGGGAGACCCAGTACTTC. Translating it yields CAVSGGAGETQYF.

V gene TRBV11-2 combines with J gene TRBJ2-7, with 9 bases aligning to TRBD1. CDR1 and CDR2 from the germline V gene are SGHAT and FQNNGV. The V and J ends lost 5 bases and 3 bases, in that order; junction bases with no gene match: 2. There are 13 residues in the CDR3. The CDR3 sequence: CASSRQGGYEQYF. In DNA form, the CDR3 reads TGTGCCAGCAGCCGACAGGGGGGCTACGAGCAGTACTTC.

The chain combines TRBV18 with TRBJ2-4, with TRBD2 as a possible D gene (7 bases). CDR1 KGHSH and CDR2 LQKENI come from the germline V gene. The CDR3 covers 16 residues. Trimming removed 3 bases from V and 1 base from J, with 13 bases in between. CDR3 coding DNA: TGTGCCAGCTCACCGGGGGGGGGCCGTGCCAAAAACATTCAGTACTTC. Translation gives CASSPGGGRAKNIQYF.

This chain joins TRBV4-3 and TRBJ2-4, with 9 bases fitting TRBD2. Germline V gene lookup returns CDR1 LGHNA and CDR2 YSLEER. The junction had 10 bases not matched to a gene; V was cut back by 4 bases and J by 6 bases. The CDR3 covers 16 residues. Here the CDR3 DNA reads TGCGCCAGCAGCCTCTTTGCGGGGGGGCCCATAAACATTCAGTACTTC. Protein: CASSLFAGGPINIQYF.

The rearrangement joins TRBV7-2 to TRBJ2-5; 9 nucleotides align to TRBD2. V was pared by 8 bases and J by 4 bases, with 5 bases of the junction left unmatched. This CDR3 spans 13 amino acids. CDR1 and CDR2 (germline): SGHTA, FQGNSA. The CDR3 loop is CASAPRGGETQYF. In DNA, the CDR3 is TGTGCCAGCGCGCCGCGGGGGGGAGAGACCCAGTACTTC. Complete variable domain (other parts from reference TRBV7-2 and TRBJ2-5): GAGVSQSPSNKVTEKGKDVELRCDPISGHTALYWYRQSLGQGLEFLIYFQGNSAPDKSGLPSDRFSAERTGGSVSTLTIQRTQQEDSAVYLCASAPRGGETQYFGPGTRLLVL.

The rearrangement uses TRBV4-2 and TRBJ2-3; D perhaps matches TRBD2 (6 bases). V was cut by 4 bases and J by 5 bases, with 25 bases left in between. Germline V gene sequence: CDR1 LGHNA, CDR2 YNFKEQ. This CDR3 contains 18 residues. The CDR3 spells CASSLLPHRDSRVDTQYF. The CDR3 bases are TGTGCCAGCAGCCTCCTGCCTCACCGGGACTCCCGTGTAGATACGCAGTATTTT.

V and J are TRBV6-1 and TRBJ1-2; D uncertain. This CDR3 region has 13 residues. CDR1 is MNHNS and CDR2 is SASEGT in the germline V gene. V lost 7 bases and J 4 bases, leaving 13 bases between the germline ends. CDR3 in DNA: TGTGCCAGCACTCTCGGGGAGCGCTATGGCTACACCTTC. Encoded protein: CASTLGERYGYTF.

The chain combines TRBV9 with TRBJ2-3; D possibly corresponds to TRBD1 (5 bases). The CDR3 runs 14 residues. The V gene's germline CDR1 is SGDLS and CDR2 YYNGEE. V was clipped by 0 bases and J by 3 bases, with 8 bases between them. The CDR3 DNA reads TGTGCCAGCAGCGTAGCTCCAGGGACAGATACGCAGTATTTT. This gives the protein CASSVAPGTDTQYF. The whole variable domain, filled in from reference TRBV9 and TRBJ2-3, reads DSGVTQTPKHLITATGQRVTLRCSPRSGDLSVYWYQQSLDQGLQFLIQYYNGEERAKGNILERFSAQQFPDLHSELNLSSLELGDSALYFCASSVAPGTDTQYFGPGTRLTVL.

This chain joins TRBV7-2 and TRBJ2-7; D is unclear. V dropped 5 bases and J dropped 4 bases, with 12 bases sitting between them. The CDR3 has 13 residues. Germline V gene sequence: CDR1 SGHTA, CDR2 FQGNSA. The CDR3 sequence: CASSLPPIYEQYF. DNA of the CDR3: TGTGCCAGCAGCCTACCGCCCATATACGAGCAGTACTTC.

This sequence joins TRBV5-5 and TRBJ2-1; 9 nucleotides match TRBD1. With V trimmed by 1 base and J by 9 bases, 20 bases remained unmatched. The CDR3 runs 19 residues. Germline V gene sequence: CDR1 SGHKS, CDR2 YYEKEE (reference sequence). DNA of the CDR3: TGTGCCAGCAGCTTGACCCGACAGGGGGACCGCTATGCCCGCAGTGAGCAGTTCTTC. It codes for CASSLTRQGDRYARSEQFF.

This clone was detected a few times. CDR3 nucleotides: TGCGCCAGCAGCCAAGAGAGACTAGCGGGGGGAGATACGCAGTATTTT. It yields the protein CASSQERLAGGDTQYF. The J gene is TRBJ2-3, the V gene TRBV4-3, with 13 bases that match TRBD2. V lost 0 bases and J lost 5; bases outside the gene matches: 2. The CDR3 totals 16 residues. Germline CDR1 is LGHNA and CDR2 is YSLEER.